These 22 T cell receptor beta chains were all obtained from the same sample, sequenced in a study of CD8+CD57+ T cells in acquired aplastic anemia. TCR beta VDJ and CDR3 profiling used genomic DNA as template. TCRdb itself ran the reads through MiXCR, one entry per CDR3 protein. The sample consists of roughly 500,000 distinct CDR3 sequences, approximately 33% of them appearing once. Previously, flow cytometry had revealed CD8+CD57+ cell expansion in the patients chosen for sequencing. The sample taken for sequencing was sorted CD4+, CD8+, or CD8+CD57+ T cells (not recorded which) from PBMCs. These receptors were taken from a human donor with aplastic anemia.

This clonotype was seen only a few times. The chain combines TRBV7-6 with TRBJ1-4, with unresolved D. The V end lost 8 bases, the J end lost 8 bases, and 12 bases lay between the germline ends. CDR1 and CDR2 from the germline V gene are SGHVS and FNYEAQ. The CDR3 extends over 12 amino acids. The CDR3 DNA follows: TGTGCCAGCCAAAACCCGCAGGAAAAACTGTTTTTT. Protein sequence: CASQNPQEKLFF. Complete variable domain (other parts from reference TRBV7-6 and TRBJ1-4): GAGVSQSPRYKVTKRGQDVALRCDPISGHVSLYWYRQALGQGPEFLTYFNYEAQQDKSGLPNDRFSAERPEGSISTLTIQRTEQRDSAMYRCASQNPQEKLFFGSGTQLSVL.

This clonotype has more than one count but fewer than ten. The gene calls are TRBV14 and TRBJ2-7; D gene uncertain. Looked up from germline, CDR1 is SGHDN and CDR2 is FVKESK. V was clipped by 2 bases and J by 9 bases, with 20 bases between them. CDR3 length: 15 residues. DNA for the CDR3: TGTGCCAGCAGCCAAAATAGTGCAGGCGGCAGCCGGCAGTACTTC. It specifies CASSQNSAGGSRQYF.

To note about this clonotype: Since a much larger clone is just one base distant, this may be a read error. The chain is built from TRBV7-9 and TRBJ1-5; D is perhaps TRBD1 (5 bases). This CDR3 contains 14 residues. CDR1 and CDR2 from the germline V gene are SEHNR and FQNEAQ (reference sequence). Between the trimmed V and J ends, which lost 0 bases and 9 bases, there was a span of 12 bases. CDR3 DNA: TGTGCCAGCAGCTTAGCAGGGGCTGGTCGGCCCCAGCATTTT. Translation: CASSLAGAGRPQHF. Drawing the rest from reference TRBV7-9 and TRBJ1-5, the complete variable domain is DTGVSQNPRHKITKRGQNVTFRCDPISEHNRLYWYRQTLGQGPEFLTYFQNEAQLEKSRLLSDRFSAERPKGSFSTLEIQRTEQGDSAMYLCASSLAGAGRPQHFGDGTRLSIL.

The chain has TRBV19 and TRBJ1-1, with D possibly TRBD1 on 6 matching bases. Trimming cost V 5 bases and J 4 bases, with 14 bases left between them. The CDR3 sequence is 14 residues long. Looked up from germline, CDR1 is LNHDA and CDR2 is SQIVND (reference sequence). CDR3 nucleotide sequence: TGTGCCAGTAGTCCCCACAGGGTAGGCACTGAAGCTTTCTTT. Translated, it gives CASSPHRVGTEAFF.

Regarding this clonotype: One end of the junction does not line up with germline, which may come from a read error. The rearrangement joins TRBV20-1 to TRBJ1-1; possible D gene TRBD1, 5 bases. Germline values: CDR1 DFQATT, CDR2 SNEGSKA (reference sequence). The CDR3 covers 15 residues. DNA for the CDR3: TGCAGTGCTAGAGATTACGGTAAGGGGAACACTGAGGCTTTCTTT. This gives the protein CSARDYGKGNTEAFF.

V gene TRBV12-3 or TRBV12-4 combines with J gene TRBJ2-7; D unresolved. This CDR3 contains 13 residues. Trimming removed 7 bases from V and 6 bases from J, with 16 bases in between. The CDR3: CASTAVMGSEQYF. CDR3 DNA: TGTGCCAGCACCGCTGTGATGGGGTCCGAGCAGTACTTC.

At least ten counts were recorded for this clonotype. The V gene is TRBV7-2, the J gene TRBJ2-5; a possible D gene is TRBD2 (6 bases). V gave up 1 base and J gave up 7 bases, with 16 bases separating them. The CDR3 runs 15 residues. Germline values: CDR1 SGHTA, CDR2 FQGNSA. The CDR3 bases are TGTGCCAGCAGCTTAGGGGCCCTGAGGGAGGCGACCCAGTACTTC. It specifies CASSLGALREATQYF.

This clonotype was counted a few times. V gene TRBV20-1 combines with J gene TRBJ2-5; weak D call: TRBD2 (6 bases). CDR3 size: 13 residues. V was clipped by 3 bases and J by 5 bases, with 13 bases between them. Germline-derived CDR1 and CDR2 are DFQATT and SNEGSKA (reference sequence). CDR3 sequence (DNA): TGCAGTGCTAGGGAAAACCGGGAGGAGACCCAGTACTTC. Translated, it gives CSARENREETQYF.

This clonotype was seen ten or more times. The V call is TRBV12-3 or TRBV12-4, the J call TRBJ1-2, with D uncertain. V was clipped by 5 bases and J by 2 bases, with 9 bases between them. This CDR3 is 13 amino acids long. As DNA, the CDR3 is TGTGCCAGCAGTCCCGGGATGAACTATGGCTACACCTTC. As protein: CASSPGMNYGYTF.

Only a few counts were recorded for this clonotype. The CDR3: CASSLSQGNYQPQHF. The DNA of the CDR3 is TGTGCCAGCAGTTTATCACAGGGGAATTATCAGCCCCAGCATTTT. The rearrangement links TRBV12-3 or TRBV12-4 to TRBJ1-5, with 7 bases matching TRBD1. This CDR3 has 15 residues. The junction had 6 bases not matched to a gene; V was cut back by 2 bases and J by 5 bases.

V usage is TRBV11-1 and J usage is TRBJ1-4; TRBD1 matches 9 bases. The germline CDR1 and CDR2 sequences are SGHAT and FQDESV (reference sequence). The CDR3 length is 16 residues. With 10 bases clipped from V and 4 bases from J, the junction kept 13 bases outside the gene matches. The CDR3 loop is CATPTGGEVGNEKLFF. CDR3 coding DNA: TGTGCCACCCCGACAGGGGGAGAAGTAGGTAATGAAAAACTGTTTTTT.

CDR3 protein: CASSRAWDLAKNIQYF. The CDR3 DNA reads TGTGCCAGCAGTCGGGCTTGGGACCTAGCCAAAAACATTCAGTACTTC. The J gene is TRBJ2-4, the V gene TRBV27; D may match TRBD1 or TRBD2 (5 bases each). V was clipped by 5 bases and J by 0 bases, with 14 bases between them. Germline CDR1 is MNHEY and CDR2 is SMNVEV (reference sequence). The CDR3 has 16 amino acids.

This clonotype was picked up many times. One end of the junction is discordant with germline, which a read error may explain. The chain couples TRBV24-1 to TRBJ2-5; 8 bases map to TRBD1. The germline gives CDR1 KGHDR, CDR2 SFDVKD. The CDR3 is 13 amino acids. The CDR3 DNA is TGTGCCACCAGTGATAACCGTGGGACAGGACACGTCTTC. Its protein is CATSDNRGTGHVF.

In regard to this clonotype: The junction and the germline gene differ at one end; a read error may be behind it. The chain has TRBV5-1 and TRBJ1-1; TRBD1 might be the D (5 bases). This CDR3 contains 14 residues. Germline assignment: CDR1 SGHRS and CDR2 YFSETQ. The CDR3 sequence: CASTLTASSTGAFF. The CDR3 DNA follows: TGCGCCAGCACCCTGACAGCCTCGAGCACTGGAGCTTTCTTT.

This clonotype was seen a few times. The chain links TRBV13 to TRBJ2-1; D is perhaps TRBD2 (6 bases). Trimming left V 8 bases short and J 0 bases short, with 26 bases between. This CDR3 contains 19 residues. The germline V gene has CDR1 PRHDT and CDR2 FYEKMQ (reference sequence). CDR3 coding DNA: TGTGCCAGCGGCGCGGGGTCCTTAGCGGCACGGTCCTCCTACAATGAGCAGTTCTTC. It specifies CASGAGSLAARSSYNEQFF.

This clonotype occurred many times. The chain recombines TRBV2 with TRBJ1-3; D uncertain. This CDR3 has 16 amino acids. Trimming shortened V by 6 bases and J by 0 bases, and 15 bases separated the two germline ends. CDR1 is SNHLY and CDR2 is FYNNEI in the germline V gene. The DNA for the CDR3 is TGTGCCAGCAGCGCCGAGGGTGGCTACTCTGGAAACACCATATATTTT. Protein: CASSAEGGYSGNTIYF. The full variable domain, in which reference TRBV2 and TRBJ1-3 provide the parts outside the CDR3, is EPEVTQTPSHQVTQMGQEVILRCVPISNHLYFYWYRQILGQKVEFLVSFYNNEISEKSEIFDDQFSVERPDGSNFTLKIRSTKLEDSAMYFCASSAEGGYSGNTIYFGEGSWLTVV.

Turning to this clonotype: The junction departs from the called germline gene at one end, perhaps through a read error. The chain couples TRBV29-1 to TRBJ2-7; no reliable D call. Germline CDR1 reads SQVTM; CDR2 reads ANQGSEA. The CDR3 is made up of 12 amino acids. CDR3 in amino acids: CSVHTDSYERYF. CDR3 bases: TGCAGCGTCCACACAGACTCCTACGAGCGGTACTTC.

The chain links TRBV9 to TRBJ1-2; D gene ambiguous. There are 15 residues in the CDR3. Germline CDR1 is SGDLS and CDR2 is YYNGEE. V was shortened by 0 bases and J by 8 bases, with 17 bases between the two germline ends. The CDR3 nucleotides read TGTGCCAGCAGCGTAGAGACGGATCCATGGAGGGGCTACACCTTC. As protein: CASSVETDPWRGYTF.

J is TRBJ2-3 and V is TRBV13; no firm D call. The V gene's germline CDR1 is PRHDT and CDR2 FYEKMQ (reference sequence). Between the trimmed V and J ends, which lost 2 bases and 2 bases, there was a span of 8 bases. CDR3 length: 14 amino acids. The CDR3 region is CASSLNAHTDTQYF. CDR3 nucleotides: TGTGCCAGCAGCTTAAATGCTCACACAGATACGCAGTATTTT.

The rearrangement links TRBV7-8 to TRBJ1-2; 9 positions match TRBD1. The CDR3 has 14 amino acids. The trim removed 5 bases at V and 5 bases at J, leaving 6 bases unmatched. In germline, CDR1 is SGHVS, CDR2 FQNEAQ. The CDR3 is CASSLGQGLYGYTF. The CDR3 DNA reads TGTGCCAGCAGCCTGGGACAGGGATTATATGGCTACACCTTC.

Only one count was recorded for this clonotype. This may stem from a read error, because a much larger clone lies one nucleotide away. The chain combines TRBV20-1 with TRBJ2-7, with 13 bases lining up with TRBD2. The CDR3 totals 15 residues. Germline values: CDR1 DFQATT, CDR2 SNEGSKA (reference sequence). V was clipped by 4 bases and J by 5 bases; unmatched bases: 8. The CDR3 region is CSANPGTSGKDEQYF. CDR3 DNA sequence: TGCAGTGCTAACCCAGGGACTAGCGGGAAGGACGAGCAGTACTTC.

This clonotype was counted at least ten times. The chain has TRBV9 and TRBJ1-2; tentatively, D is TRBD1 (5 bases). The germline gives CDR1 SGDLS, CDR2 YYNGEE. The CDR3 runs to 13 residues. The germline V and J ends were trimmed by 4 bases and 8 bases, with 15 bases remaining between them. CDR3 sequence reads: CASSLRVNTGYTF. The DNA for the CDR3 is TGTGCCAGCAGCCTCAGGGTCAACACAGGCTACACCTTC.